The text below deals with one T cell receptor (beta chain). Antigen: not known. Germline CDR1 is SGHRS and CDR2 is YFSETQ. Trimming stripped 4 bases from V and 4 bases from J, with 14 bases between. CDR3 length equals 14 residues. This sample was included in a study of chemoradiotherapy in HPV16-positive cancers. Study in general: A couple of HPV16-positive patients' cells yielded candidate HPV-specific clones and common motifs.

Study conclusions and caveats: During treatment, candidate HPV-specific clones and E7-related motifs expanded in tumor. Only a couple of HPV16-positive patients supplied the functional HPV-specificity definition. In HPV16-positive patients, HPV-responsive T-cell expansion tracked better recurrence-free survival.

Sequenced by immunoSEQ multiplex PCR; TCRdb stores in-frame clones only, minus some. The sample lists fewer than 40,000 clones, around 88% occurring once. This receptor was identified in a human donor with HPV-associated anogenital cancer. V gene TRBV5-1 combines with J gene TRBJ1-1, with D possibly being TRBD1 (6 bases). Sequences were derived from blood, sampled from a patient who underwent chemoradiotherapy. The CDR3 bases are TGCGCCAGCAGCATGAGACAGGACGTCACTGAAGCTTTCTTT. Protein product: CASSMRQDVTEAFF.